Detailed here is one T cell receptor (beta chain). The germline V gene encodes CDR1 LGHNA and CDR2 YNFKEQ. The CDR3 totals 12 residues. Assay: immunoSEQ multiplex PCR; the TCRdb copy retains only in-frame clones and omits some. The sample lists some 10,000 clones, around 72% occurring once. Time point indicated: neoterminal ileum biopsy at postoperative endoscopy, about 6 months after surgery. The data originate from a study of T cell repertoires in ileal Crohn's disease. This chain connects TRBV4-2 to TRBJ2-5; D is possibly TRBD2 (6 bases). The J call could be wrong; TRBJ2-7 is a better fit for the DNA end. Sequences were obtained from ileal tissue. This clonotype was obtained from an adult with Crohn's disease. The DNA for the CDR3 is TGTGCCAGCAGCGCGCGGGACTACGAGCAGTACTTC. This encodes CASSARDYEQYF.